This paragraph covers one TCR beta chain sequence. What it recognizes is unknown. The CDR3 runs 15 residues. Profiling relied on immunoSEQ multiplex PCR, and the TCRdb table lists in-frame clones only, not all of them. The sample includes approximately 100,000 clones, under 95% seen only once; the top ten take around 0.75%. This sample is drawn from a study of siplizumab effects on memory and regulatory T cells. Findings of the study overall: Memory T cells appeared less diverse than naive cells, which seemed to contribute substantially to alloresponse. Naive or memory phenotype assignment was not possible for roughly 80-97% of proliferating CD4+ or CD8+ clones.

The sequenced material came from Tregs sorted from blood. The source is a human donor in good health. The chain couples TRBV21-1 to TRBJ2-7; TRBD1 is taken as the D call from the table, unchecked against the DNA. TRBV21-1 is a pseudogene. The DNA for the CDR3 is TGTGCCAGCAGCATGGACAGGGGGCGTCCCTACGAGCAGTACTTC. Protein: CASSMDRGRPYEQYF.